This T cell receptor beta chain was obtained from a study of Graves' ophthalmopathy and Graves' hyperthyroidism (dated by TCRdb to between 2018 and 2020). With regard to the full study: Peripheral blood was collected at initial diagnosis, prior to any treatment. TCR beta repertoire signatures were used to distinguish Graves' ophthalmopathy from Graves' hyperthyroidism and to predict progression to ophthalmopathy. In total, approximately 130 blood samples were TCR-sequenced: some 40 ophthalmopathy, some 80 hyperthyroidism and some 17 hyperthyroidism-to-ophthalmopathy patients. To explore V-J signatures distinguishing ophthalmopathy from hyperthyroidism, a discovery set of about a hundred patients (fewer than 45 ophthalmopathy, 55 to 60 stable hyperthyroidism) was enrolled. The independent validation cohort included 18 to 20 hyperthyroidism patients plus 17 patients who later progressed from hyperthyroidism to ophthalmopathy. In roughly six hyperthyroidism patients, T-cell repertoires of thyroid tissue and blood were compared. Following sampling, methimazole starting at 30 mg daily was administered to hyperthyroidism patients, and high-dose intravenous methylprednisolone was administered to ophthalmopathy patients. The approximately 100 discovery patients were divided at random into training and test sets in a 7:3 ratio.

The CDR3 spans 14 residues, from the cysteine through the phenylalanine. CDR3 DNA is the only sequence kept; it has 42 bases, read in frame from the first base. The germline V gene encodes CDR1 MNHNS and CDR2 SASEGT. The germline V end is reduced by 5 bases and the J end by 5 bases; junction bases left unmatched: 8. Overall study outcomes, separate from this receptor: In cross-validation, the 13-signature model distinguished ophthalmopathy from stable hyperthyroidism with less than 90% sensitivity and roughly 81% specificity, while in the test set the corresponding values were about 79% and 69%. Most expanded thyroid clonotypes with frequency above 0.001 were also detected in blood, suggesting blood repertoires may reflect the thyroid immune response. In validation, the model predicted ophthalmopathy progression with 55% to 71% sensitivity and roughly 72% specificity; around twelve predicted patients were CT-confirmed with GO in a median of 6.5 months. No statistical method was used to predetermine the sample size, and group allocation was not hidden from the investigators.

Hyperthyroidism was defined as stable when no progression to ophthalmopathy occurred within 18 months of follow-up. The hyperthyroidism patients were 18 to 65 years old and newly diagnosed, with a disease duration of less than 2 months. Patients with other autoimmune diseases, uncontrolled infections, pregnancy or lactation were excluded from the study. Diagnosis was based on clinical symptoms, serum thyroxine, TRAb, thyroid ultrasound and orbital computed tomography. PBMCs were isolated from around 10 ml of fresh peripheral blood by Ficoll-Paque density gradient centrifugation. Total RNA was extracted using Trizol reagent, and RNA quality was checked on an Agilent 2100 Bioanalyzer. This clonotype appeared many times. Its antigen is not yet known. Base qualities are not recorded, but no much larger clone differs from it by a single base. For repertoire sequencing, TCR beta CDR3 regions were amplified from RNA transcripts. The first round was an RT-PCR using HTBI primers with the Qiagen OneStep RT-PCR kit, and this first round was followed by a second-round multiplex PCR, then size selection and purification. The libraries underwent paired-end sequencing with 100 bp reads on an Illumina HiSeq2000. The authors' analysis ran thus. SOAPnuke was used to process the reads, removing any read that contained adapters or uncalled bases, had a mean Phred below 15, or lacked an exact match to the constant primer or identifier. COPE v1.2.5 was used to merge high-quality paired reads. Clonotypes were defined as unique nucleotide sequences and were aligned to IMGT TRB V, D and J references using MiTCR v1.1. Only V-J combinations with frequency above 0.0001 were analysed, covering around 99% of repertoires. For each V-J combination, a TCR clonal expansion and chaos score was defined as F50 clonal expansion divided by the chaos observed in the TCRdist matrix. Welch's t-statistics and random forest were used to narrow the features down to over ten V-J combinations, which were then fed into a naive Bayes classifier. The Morisita-Horn index was used to measure how similar the thyroid and blood repertoires were. TCRdb redid the processing of the public reads, applying fastp at Q25 and MiXCR, and retained in-frame beta chains. Rows are unified per CDR3 protein, each entry keeping the most common DNA and genes. The V and J calls and clone size are TCRdb's, not the authors'. In all, the sample holds about 390,000 distinct CDR3 sequences, and 15% to 17% of those were seen once. Approximately 7% of the sample is held by the ten biggest clonotypes.

The clonotype originates from a woman younger than 35 with stable Graves' hyperthyroidism. Donor details come from another sample of the same person, matched by shared clones. The chain is assembled from TRBV6-1 and TRBJ1-2; 7 bases in between match TRBD1. Sequencing input: peripheral blood. Read as DNA, the sequence is TGTGCCAGCAGTAATGACAGGGCGGGGTATGGCTACACCTTC. Its product reads: CASSNDRAGYGYTF.